These T cell receptor beta chains were read from a single sample in a study of cytomegalovirus exposure and HLA in healthy donors. Profiling relied on immunoSEQ multiplex PCR, and the TCRdb table lists in-frame clones only, not all of them. The table lists 150,000 to 200,000 clones, under 90% of them singletons. The sequencing input was PBMCs. The origin of the receptors is a man aged 18 to 29 in good health and CMV-seronegative. Both conserved end residues are part of each CDR3. Fields, in order: J gene, V gene, CDR3 length, CDR3 protein.

TRBJ1-2 TRBV5-1 13 CASPRDSTHGYTF
TRBJ2-7 TRBV25-1 14 CASSEYGSRSEQYF
TRBJ2-1 TRBV9 18 CASSVAVGGLAGRNEQFF
TRBJ2-7 TRBV7-2 13 CASSLTDRREQYF
TRBJ2-5 TRBV15 15 CATSRDLSGVETQYF
TRBJ1-1 TRBV6-5 16 CASSYSRAHLNTEAFF
TRBJ1-1 TRBV18 14 CASSLDRMNTEAFF
TRBJ2-3 TRBV5-1 13 CASSYASDGTQYF
TRBJ1-5 TRBV6-1 13 CASSDISNQPQHF
TRBJ2-3 TRBV7-6 16 CASSSPGLANTDTQYF
TRBJ2-1 TRBV2 10 CAGGAREQFF
TRBJ2-7 TRBV6-5 16 CASSYSPVPQAYEQYF
TRBJ2-1 TRBV5-6 16 CASSPTGHWVYNEQFF
TRBJ1-1 TRBV4-1 15 CASSFRQGDIVEAFF
TRBJ2-3 TRBV20-1 11 CSARQVDTQYF
TRBJ1-4 TRBV15 15 CATSRDHATNEKLFF
TRBJ1-5 TRBV9 14 CASSVTGDYQPQHF
TRBJ2-1 TRBV19 12 CASTQRGTEQFF
TRBJ2-6 TRBV2 17 CASRPGQAPSGANVLTF
TRBJ2-7 TRBV19 13 CASSVPGGLEQYF
TRBJ1-4 TRBV7-2 15 CASSLDSATNEKLFF
TRBJ2-7 TRBV5-1 13 CASRAGVTYEQYF
TRBJ2-5 TRBV5-1 14 CASSLQGAEETQYF
TRBJ1-1 TRBV5-1 17 CASSLLGQQASNTEAFF
TRBJ1-2 TRBV19 14 CASTKTGGSYGYTF
TRBJ1-2 TRBV7-2 14 CASSFIGGGGGYTF
TRBJ2-7 TRBV2 15 CATSQGTGYPYEQYF
TRBJ2-4 TRBV7-9 16 CSSSISGTQTKNIQYF
TRBJ2-5 TRBV7-2 14 CASSRGTYQETQYF
TRBJ2-1 TRBV5-1 14 CASSAGERYNEQFF
TRBJ2-5 TRBV6-6 13 CASSMNMQETQYF
TRBJ2-1 TRBV2 14 CASPKDRSYNEQFF
TRBJ2-5 TRBV28 14 CASSTLTVRETQYF
TRBJ1-5 TRBV2 15 CASKRELVSAGAQHF
TRBJ1-5 TRBV9 14 CASSAGVANQPQHF
TRBJ2-2 TRBV7-2 16 CASSPWGGQGAGELFF
TRBJ2-7 TRBV19 14 CASSSRTAPYEQYF
TRBJ2-5 TRBV7-6 17 CASSLRLAGKLQETQYF
TRBJ1-3 TRBV6-1 15 CASSEGLGSGNTIYF
TRBJ2-5 TRBV20-1 11 CSARGLKTQYF
TRBJ2-3 TRBV4-1 15 CASSLGLPSTDTQYF
TRBJ1-6 TRBV6-1 18 CASSEISWGQGNNSPLHF
TRBJ1-6 TRBV5-1 15 CASSSRDRGYSPLHF
TRBJ2-2 TRBV18 16 CASSPLGLAQTGELFF
TRBJ1-2 TRBV18 16 CASSPQSVTGSYGYTF
TRBJ1-2 TRBV6-1 13 CASREGPYYGYTF
TRBJ1-1 TRBV7-9 11 CASRSQGHCTF
TRBJ1-2 TRBV7-8 14 CASSPRQVNYGYTF
TRBJ2-7 TRBV6-6 12 CASSYGQDEQYF
TRBJ2-5 TRBV5-6 15 CASSPSRGTQETQYF
TRBJ2-7 TRBV19 13 CASSGGGFYEQYF
. TRBV10-3 13 CAIRIEDTYEQYF
TRBJ2-3 TRBV10-3 18 CAISESNLLAASTDTQYF
TRBJ2-7 TRBV6-5 11 CASSYRGEQYF